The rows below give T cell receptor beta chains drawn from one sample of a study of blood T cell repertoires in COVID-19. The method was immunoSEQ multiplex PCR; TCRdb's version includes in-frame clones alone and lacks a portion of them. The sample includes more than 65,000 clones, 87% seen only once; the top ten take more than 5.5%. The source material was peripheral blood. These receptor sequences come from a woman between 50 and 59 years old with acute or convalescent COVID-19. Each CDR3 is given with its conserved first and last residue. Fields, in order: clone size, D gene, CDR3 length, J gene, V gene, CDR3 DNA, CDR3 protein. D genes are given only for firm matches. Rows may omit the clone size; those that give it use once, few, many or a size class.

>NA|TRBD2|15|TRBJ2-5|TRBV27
TGTGCCAGCAGTTTAGGCGGGAGCGGGTTAGAGACCCAGTACTTC
CASSLGGSGLETQYF
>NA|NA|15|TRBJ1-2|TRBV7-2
TGTGCCAGCAGCCTAAGCCCCCAGGAAAACTATGGCTACACCTTC
CASSLSPQENYGYTF
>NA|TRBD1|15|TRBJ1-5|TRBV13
TGTGCCAGCAGCCGGCTGGGGCAGGGGGATCAGCCCCAGCATTTT
CASSRLGQGDQPQHF
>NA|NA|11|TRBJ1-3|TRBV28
TGTGCCAGCAGTTTCGGTAACACCATATATTTT
CASSFGNTIYF
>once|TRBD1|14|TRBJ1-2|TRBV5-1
TGCGCCAGTAAATACAGGGGGCCTCCTGATGGCTACACCTTC
CASKYRGPPDGYTF
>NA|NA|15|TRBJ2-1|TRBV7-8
TGTGCCAGCAGCCCGAAGGGGAGGCGGCTCAATGAGCAGTTCTTC
CASSPKGRRLNEQFF
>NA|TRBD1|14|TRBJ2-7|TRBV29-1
TGCAGCGCTACTGACAGGGTCATCTCCTACGAGCAGTACTTC
CSATDRVISYEQYF
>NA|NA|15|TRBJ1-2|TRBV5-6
TGTGCCAGCAGCCCGCCCGGGTCTGCTAACTATGGCTACACCTTC
CASSPPGSANYGYTF
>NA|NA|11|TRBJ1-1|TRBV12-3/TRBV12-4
TGTGCCAGCAGAGAAGCCCTGAACGCTTTCTTT
CASREALNAFF
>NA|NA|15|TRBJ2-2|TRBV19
TGTGCCAGTAGTAGTGAGGGATGGGACACCGGGGAGCTGTTTTTT
CASSSEGWDTGELFF
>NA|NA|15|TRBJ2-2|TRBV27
TGTGCCAGCAGTCCCCGGACTTACTCCACCGGGGAGCTGTTTTTT
CASSPRTYSTGELFF
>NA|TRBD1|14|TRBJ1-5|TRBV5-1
TGCGCCAGTAACAAGGACAGGGGTTGGAAGCCCCAGCATTTT
CASNKDRGWKPQHF